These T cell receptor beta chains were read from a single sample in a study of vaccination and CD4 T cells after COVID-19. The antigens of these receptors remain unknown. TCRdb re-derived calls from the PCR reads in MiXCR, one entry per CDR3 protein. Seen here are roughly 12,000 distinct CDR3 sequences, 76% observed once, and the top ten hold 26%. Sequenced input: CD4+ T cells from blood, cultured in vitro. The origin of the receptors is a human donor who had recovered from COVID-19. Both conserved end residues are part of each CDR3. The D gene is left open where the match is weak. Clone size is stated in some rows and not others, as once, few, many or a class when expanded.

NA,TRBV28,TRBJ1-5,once,CASANIKRGASNQPQHF,TGTGCCAGCGCGAACATCAAGCGGGGGGCGAGCAATCAGCCCCAGCATTTT
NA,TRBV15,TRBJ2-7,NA,CATSRQQSATGGEQYF,TGTGCCACCAGCAGGCAACAGTCAGCCACCGGGGGAGAGCAGTACTTC
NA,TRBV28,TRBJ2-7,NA,CASSLPGSYEQYF,TGTGCCAGCAGTTTACCGGGTTCCTACGAGCAGTACTTC
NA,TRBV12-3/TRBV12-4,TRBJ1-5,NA,CASSLGTYLALKPQHF,TGTGCCAGCAGTTTGGGGACGTACCTCGCCCTTAAGCCCCAGCATTTT
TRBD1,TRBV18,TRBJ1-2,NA,CASSLQPGQGAPNYGYTF,TGTGCCAGCTCCCTTCAACCGGGACAGGGGGCACCTAACTATGGCTACACCTTC
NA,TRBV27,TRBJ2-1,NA,CASGSGLSSYNEQFF,TGTGCCAGCGGGAGCGGGTTAAGCTCCTACAATGAGCAGTTCTTC
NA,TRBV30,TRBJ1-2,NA,CAWSVQAGNYGYTF,TGTGCCTGGAGTGTACAGGCAGGGAACTATGGCTACACCTTC
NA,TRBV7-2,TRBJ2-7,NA,CASSLGAGPDRYEQYF,TGTGCCAGCAGCTTAGGTGCGGGACCGGATCGCTACGAGCAGTACTTC
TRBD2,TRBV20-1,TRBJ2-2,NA,CSASPLAGGLSGELFF,TGCAGTGCTAGCCCCCTAGCGGGAGGGTTGTCCGGGGAGCTGTTTTTT
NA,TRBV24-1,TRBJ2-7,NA,CATSDFGPDPPEQYF,TGTGCCACCAGTGATTTCGGACCAGATCCCCCCGAGCAGTACTTC
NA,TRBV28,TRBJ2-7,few,CASRGQGFGSYEQYF,TGTGCCAGCAGGGGCCAGGGGTTTGGCTCCTACGAGCAGTACTTC
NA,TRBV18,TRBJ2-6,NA,CASSRDGSGANVLTF,TGTGCCAGCTCACGGGACGGATCTGGGGCCAACGTCCTGACTTTC
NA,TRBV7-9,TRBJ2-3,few,CASSPYLDTQYF,TGTGCCAGCAGCCCCTATTTGGATACGCAGTATTTT
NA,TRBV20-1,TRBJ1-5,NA,CGAARGSNQPQHF,TGCGGTGCTGCCAGGGGTAGCAATCAGCCCCAGCATTTT
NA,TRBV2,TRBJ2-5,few,CASSGPGETQYF,TGTGCCAGCAGCGGGCCGGGAGAGACCCAGTACTTC
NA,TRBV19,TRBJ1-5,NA,CASSTTDLWAQHF,TGTGCCAGTAGTACGACAGATCTTTGGGCCCAGCATTTT
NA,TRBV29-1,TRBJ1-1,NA,CSVDNVGAGAEAFF,TGCAGCGTTGACAACGTAGGGGCCGGGGCTGAAGCTTTCTTT
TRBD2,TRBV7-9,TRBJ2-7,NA,CASSLALGTSGTPYEQYF,TGTGCCAGCAGCTTAGCGCTCGGGACTAGCGGGACCCCTTACGAGCAGTACTTC
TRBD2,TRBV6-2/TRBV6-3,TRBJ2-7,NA,CASSYGGSGRYEQYF,TGTGCCAGCAGTTACGGTGGTAGCGGGCGCTACGAGCAGTACTTC
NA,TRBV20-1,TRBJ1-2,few,CSLGGGIYGYTF,TGCAGTCTCGGGGGAGGAATCTATGGCTACACCTTC
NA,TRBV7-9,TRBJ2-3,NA,CASSAGTSTDTQYF,TGTGCCAGCAGCGCCGGGACTAGCACAGATACGCAGTATTTT
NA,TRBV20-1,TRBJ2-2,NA,CSAREAITSTGELFF,TGCAGTGCTAGAGAGGCCATCACGTCCACCGGGGAGCTGTTTTTT
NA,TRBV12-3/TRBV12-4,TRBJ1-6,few,CASSLAGDNSPLHF,TGTGCCAGCAGTTTAGCAGGGGATAATTCACCCCTCCACTTT
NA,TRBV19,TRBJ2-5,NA,CASSIVRGSEQETQYF,TGTGCCAGTAGTATAGTCCGGGGAAGTGAGCAAGAGACCCAGTACTTC
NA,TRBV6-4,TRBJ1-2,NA,CASRKRRYGYTF,TGTGCCAGCAGGAAGCGACGGTATGGCTACACCTTC
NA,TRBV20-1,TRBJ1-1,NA,CSARAGGPGNTEAFF,TGCAGTGCTAGAGCCGGGGGGCCGGGGAACACTGAAGCTTTCTTT
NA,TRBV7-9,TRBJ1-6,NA,CASSSQGFYNSPLHF,TGTGCCAGCAGCTCACAGGGCTTTTATAATTCACCCCTCCACTTT
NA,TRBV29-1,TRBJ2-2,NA,CSVGPKGLQRDTGELFF,TGCAGCGTGGGCCCAAAGGGTCTTCAGCGGGACACCGGGGAGCTGTTTTTT
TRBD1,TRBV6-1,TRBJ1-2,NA,CASSPGTVSGYTF,TGTGCCAGCAGCCCCGGGACAGTTTCTGGCTACACCTTC
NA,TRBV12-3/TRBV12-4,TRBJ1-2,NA,CASTFGEGRGYTF,TGTGCCAGCACCTTTGGGGAGGGCCGTGGCTACACCTTC
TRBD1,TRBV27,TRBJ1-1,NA,CASSSLRQGPQMAFF,TGTGCCAGCAGTTCTCTACGACAGGGGCCTCAGATGGCTTTCTTT
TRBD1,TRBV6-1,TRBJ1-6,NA,CASRQAAGTGLGSPLHF,TGTGCCAGCAGACAAGCAGCCGGGACAGGGTTAGGTTCACCCCTCCACTTT
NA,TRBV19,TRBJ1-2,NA,CASSTSPGRGIGVGGYTF,TGTGCCAGTAGTACGTCGCCGGGACGGGGAATTGGAGTAGGCGGCTACACCTTC
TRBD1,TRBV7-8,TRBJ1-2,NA,CASRDRGLGYTF,TGTGCCAGTCGGGACAGGGGGCTTGGCTACACCTTC
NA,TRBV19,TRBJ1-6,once,CASNIGGPNSPLHF,TGTGCCAGTAACATAGGGGGGCCGAATTCACCCCTCCACTTT
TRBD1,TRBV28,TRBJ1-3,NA,CASRIGTGRLGTIYF,TGTGCCAGCAGAATTGGGACAGGGAGGCTTGGCACCATATATTTT
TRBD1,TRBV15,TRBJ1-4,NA,CATSREKGTGGQKLFF,TGTGCCACCAGCAGAGAGAAGGGGACAGGGGGCCAGAAACTGTTTTTT
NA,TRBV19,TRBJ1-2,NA,CASKLAVANYGYTF,TGTGCCAGTAAGTTGGCCGTCGCTAACTATGGCTACACCTTC
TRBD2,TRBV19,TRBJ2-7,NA,CASSHGLAGFPYF,TGTGCCAGTAGCCACGGACTAGCGGGATTCCCGTACTTC
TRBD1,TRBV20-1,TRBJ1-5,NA,CSARGQGWRNQPQHF,TGCAGTGCCAGGGGACAGGGCTGGCGCAATCAGCCCCAGCATTTT
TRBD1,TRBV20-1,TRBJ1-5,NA,CSAGQGYDQPQHF,TGCAGTGCCGGACAGGGCTACGATCAGCCCCAGCATTTT
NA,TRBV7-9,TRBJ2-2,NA,CASSRNTGELFF,TGTGCCAGCAGCCGTAACACCGGGGAGCTGTTTTTT
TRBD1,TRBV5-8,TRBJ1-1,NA,CASSLAGQGNTEAFF,TGTGCCAGCAGCTTGGCTGGACAGGGGAACACTGAAGCTTTCTTT
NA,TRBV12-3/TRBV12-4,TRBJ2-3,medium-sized,CASRSLEYADTQYF,TGTGCCAGCAGGTCTCTCGAGTATGCAGATACGCAGTATTTT
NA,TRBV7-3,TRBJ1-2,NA,CASSPGPREGGYTF,TGTGCCAGCAGCCCCGGACCAAGGGAAGGAGGCTACACCTTC
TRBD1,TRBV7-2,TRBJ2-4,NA,CASSWGQTTLGKNIQYF,TGTGCCAGCAGCTGGGGACAGACGACTTTGGGCAAAAACATTCAGTACTTC
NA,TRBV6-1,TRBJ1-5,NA,CASLNTVKNQPQHF,TGTGCCAGCCTGAACACAGTTAAAAATCAGCCCCAGCATTTT
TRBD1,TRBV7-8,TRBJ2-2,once,CASSLGVFGGQGNTGELFF,TGTGCCAGCAGCTTAGGGGTATTTGGGGGACAGGGGAACACCGGGGAGCTGTTTTTT
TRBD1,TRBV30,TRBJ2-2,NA,CAWTPDRVGTGELFF,TGTGCCTGGACCCCCGACAGGGTGGGGACCGGGGAGCTGTTTTTT
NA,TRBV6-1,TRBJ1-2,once,CASSGLYGYTF,TGTGCCAGCAGCGGCCTCTATGGCTACACCTTC
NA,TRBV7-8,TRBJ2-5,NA,CASSPLSGRQETQYF,TGTGCCAGCAGCCCGCTATCAGGGAGGCAAGAGACCCAGTACTTC
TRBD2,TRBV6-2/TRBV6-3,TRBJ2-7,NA,CASSYPPAWDRIAGVAYEQYF,TGTGCCAGCAGCTATCCCCCCGCGTGGGACAGAATAGCGGGAGTGGCCTACGAGCAGTACTTC
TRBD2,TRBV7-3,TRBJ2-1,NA,CASSLIAGRPGEQFF,TGTGCCAGCAGCTTGATAGCGGGACGCCCGGGTGAGCAGTTCTTC
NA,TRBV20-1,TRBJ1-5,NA,CSARRGRGGNQPQHF,TGCAGTGCGAGGCGGGGACGGGGGGGCAATCAGCCCCAGCATTTT